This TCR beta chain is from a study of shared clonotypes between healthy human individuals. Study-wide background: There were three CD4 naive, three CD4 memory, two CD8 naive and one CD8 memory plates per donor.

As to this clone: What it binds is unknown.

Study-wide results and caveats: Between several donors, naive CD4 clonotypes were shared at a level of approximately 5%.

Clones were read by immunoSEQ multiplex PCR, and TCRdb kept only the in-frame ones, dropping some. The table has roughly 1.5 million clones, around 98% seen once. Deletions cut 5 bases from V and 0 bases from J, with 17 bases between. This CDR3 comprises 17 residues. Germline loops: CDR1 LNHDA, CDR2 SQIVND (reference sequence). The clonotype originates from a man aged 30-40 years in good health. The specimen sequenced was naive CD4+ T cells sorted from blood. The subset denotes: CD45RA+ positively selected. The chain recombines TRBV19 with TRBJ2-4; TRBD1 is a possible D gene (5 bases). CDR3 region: CASSPPQGLGAKNIQYF. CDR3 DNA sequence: TGTGCCAGTAGTCCCCCCCAGGGCCTCGGAGCCAAAAACATTCAGTACTTC.